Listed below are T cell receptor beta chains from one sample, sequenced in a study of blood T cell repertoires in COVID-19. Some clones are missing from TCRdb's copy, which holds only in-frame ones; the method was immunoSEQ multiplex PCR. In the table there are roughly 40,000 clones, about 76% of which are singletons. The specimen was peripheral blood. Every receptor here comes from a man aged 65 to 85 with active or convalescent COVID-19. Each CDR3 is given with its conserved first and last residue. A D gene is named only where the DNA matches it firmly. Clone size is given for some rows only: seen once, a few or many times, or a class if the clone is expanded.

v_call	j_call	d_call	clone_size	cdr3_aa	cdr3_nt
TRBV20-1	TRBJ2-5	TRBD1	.	CSSDRQETQYF	TGCAGCTCGGACAGGCAAGAGACCCAGTACTTC
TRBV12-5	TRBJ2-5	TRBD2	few	CASGLGEGTQYF	TGTGCTAGTGGTTTGGGGGAGGGGACCCAGTACTTC
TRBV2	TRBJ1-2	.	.	CASSESGIGGYTF	TGTGCCAGCAGTGAATCGGGGATCGGGGGCTACACCTTC
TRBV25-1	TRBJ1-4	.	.	CASSDSYNEKLFF	TGTGCCAGCAGTGATTCGTATAATGAAAAACTGTTTTTT
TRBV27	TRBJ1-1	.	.	CASSFTSPTEAFF	TGTGCCAGCAGTTTCACTAGTCCCACTGAAGCTTTCTTT
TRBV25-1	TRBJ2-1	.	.	CASSESGSYNEQFF	TGTGCCAGCAGTGAAAGCGGGTCCTACAATGAGCAGTTCTTC
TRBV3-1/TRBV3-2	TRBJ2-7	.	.	CASSRAPGEQYF	TGTGCCAGCAGCCGCGCCCCGGGGGAGCAGTACTTC
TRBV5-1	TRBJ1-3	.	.	CASSPSGNTIYF	TGCGCCAGCAGCCCATCCGGAAACACCATATATTTT
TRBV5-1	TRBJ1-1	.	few	CASSQGGMNTEAFF	TGCGCCAGCAGCCAAGGAGGTATGAACACTGAAGCTTTCTTT
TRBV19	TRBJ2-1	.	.	CASSTPLDRLNEQFF	TGTGCCAGTAGTACCCCCCTCGACAGGCTGAATGAGCAGTTCTTC
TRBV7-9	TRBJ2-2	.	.	CASSFLTSTGELFF	TGTGCCAGCAGCTTCCTGACTAGCACCGGGGAGCTGTTTTTT
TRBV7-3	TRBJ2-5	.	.	CASSPGTFQETQYF	TGTGCCAGCAGCCCCGGGACATTTCAAGAGACCCAGTACTTC
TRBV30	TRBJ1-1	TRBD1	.	CAWTGQGYTEAFF	TGTGCCTGGACGGGACAGGGGTACACTGAAGCTTTCTTT
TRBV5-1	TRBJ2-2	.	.	CASSLPGGRNTGELFF	TGCGCCAGCAGCTTGCCTGGTGGGCGAAACACCGGGGAGCTGTTTTTT
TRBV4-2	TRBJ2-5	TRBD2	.	CASSLGAGAGEETQYF	TGTGCCAGCAGCCTCGGTGCGGGAGCGGGGGAAGAGACCCAGTACTTC
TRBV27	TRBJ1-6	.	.	CASSQGSSPLHF	TGTGCCAGCAGTCAGGGAAGTTCACCCCTCCACTTT
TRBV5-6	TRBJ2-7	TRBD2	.	CASSFPGGSYEQYF	TGTGCCAGCAGCTTCCCGGGGGGCTCCTACGAGCAGTACTTC
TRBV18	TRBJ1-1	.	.	CASSGGTPADTEAFF	TGTGCCAGCTCGGGGGGGACTCCGGCCGACACTGAAGCTTTCTTT
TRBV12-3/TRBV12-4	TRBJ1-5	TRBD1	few	CASSLPGGQPQHF	TGTGCCAGCAGTTTGCCAGGGGGACAGCCCCAGCATTTT
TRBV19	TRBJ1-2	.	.	CASSIQGNYGYTF	TGTGCCAGTAGTATCCAGGGTAACTATGGCTACACCTTC
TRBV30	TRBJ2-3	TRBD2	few	CAWSNSIVRGRADTQYF	TGTGCCTGGAGTAACTCTATAGTGCGGGGGAGGGCAGATACGCAGTATTTT
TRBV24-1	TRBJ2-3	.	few	CATESGSSDTQYF	TGTGCCACCGAAAGCGGGTCGTCGGATACGCAGTATTTT
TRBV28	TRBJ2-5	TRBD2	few	CASFSGGEETQYF	TGTGCCAGCTTTAGCGGGGGGGAAGAGACCCAGTACTTC
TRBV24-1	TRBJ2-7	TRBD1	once	CATSDSGTGSYEQYF	TGTGCCACCAGTGATTCCGGGACAGGTTCCTACGAGCAGTACTTC
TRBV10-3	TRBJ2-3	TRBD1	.	CATEDRKGTDTQYF	TGTGCCACCGAGGACAGGAAGGGGACAGATACGCAGTATTTT
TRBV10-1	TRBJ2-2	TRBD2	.	CASTKREYTGELFF	TGCGCCAGCACCAAGCGGGAGTACACCGGGGAGCTGTTTTTT
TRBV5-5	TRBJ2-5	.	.	CASSLQGRETQYF	TGTGCCAGCAGCTTACAAGGGAGAGAGACCCAGTACTTC
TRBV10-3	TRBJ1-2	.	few	CAIRGSGDYGYTF	TGTGCCATCAGGGGGTCAGGGGACTATGGCTACACCTTC
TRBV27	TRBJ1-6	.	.	CASSSSPYSPLHF	TGTGCCAGCTCCTCCTCCCCCTATTCACCCCTCCACTTT
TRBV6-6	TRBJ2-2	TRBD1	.	CASSYPTGVGGELFF	TGTGCCAGCAGTTACCCGACAGGGGTGGGCGGGGAGCTGTTTTTT
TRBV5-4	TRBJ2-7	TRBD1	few	CASSLRTGSGEQYF	TGTGCCAGCAGCTTGAGGACAGGGTCGGGTGAGCAGTACTTC
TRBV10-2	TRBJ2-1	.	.	CASSERGNEQFF	TGCGCCAGCAGTGAAAGAGGGAATGAGCAGTTCTTC
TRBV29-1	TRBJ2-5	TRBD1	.	CSVSGTGGETQYF	TGCAGCGTATCCGGGACAGGCGGGGAGACCCAGTACTTC
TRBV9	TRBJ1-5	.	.	CASSADSYSNQPQHF	TGTGCCAGCAGCGCCGACAGCTATAGCAATCAGCCCCAGCATTTT
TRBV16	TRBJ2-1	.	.	CASSQVAGHEQFF	TGTGCCAGCAGCCAAGTGGCAGGCCATGAGCAGTTCTTC
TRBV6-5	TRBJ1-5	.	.	CASSSQGYGQPQHF	TGTGCCAGCAGTTCGCAGGGTTACGGTCAGCCCCAGCATTTT
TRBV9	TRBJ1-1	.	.	CASSVGLGRVNTEAFF	TGTGCCAGCAGCGTAGGACTGGGTCGGGTGAACACTGAAGCTTTCTTT
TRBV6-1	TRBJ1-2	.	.	CASSEEVRVSGYTF	TGTGCCAGCAGTGAAGAGGTCAGGGTCTCTGGCTACACCTTC
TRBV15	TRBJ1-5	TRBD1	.	CATSRPGQGFDQPQHF	TGTGCCACCAGCAGACCGGGACAGGGCTTCGATCAGCCCCAGCATTTT
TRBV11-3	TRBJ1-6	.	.	CASSTKQRVNSPLHF	TGTGCCAGCAGTACCAAACAACGGGTAAATTCACCCCTCCACTTT
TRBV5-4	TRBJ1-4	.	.	CASSLTGSLEKLFF	TGTGCCAGCAGCTTGACCGGGAGCCTCGAAAAACTGTTTTTT
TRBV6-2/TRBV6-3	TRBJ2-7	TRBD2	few	CASSSSGGDYEQYF	TGTGCCAGCAGTTCCAGCGGGGGGGACTACGAGCAGTACTTC
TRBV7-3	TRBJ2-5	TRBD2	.	CASSLNPVGEGETQYF	TGTGCCAGCAGCTTAAACCCGGTGGGGGAGGGGGAGACCCAGTACTTC
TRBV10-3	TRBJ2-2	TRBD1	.	CAIRGTIGQGAGELFF	TGTGCCATCAGGGGTACCATCGGACAGGGCGCCGGGGAGCTGTTTTTT
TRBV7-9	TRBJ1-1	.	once	CASSSASQGNTEAFF	TGTGCCAGCAGCTCAGCGTCACAGGGGAACACTGAAGCTTTCTTT
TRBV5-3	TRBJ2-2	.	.	CARSFNTATGELFF	TGTGCCAGAAGCTTTAACACAGCCACCGGGGAGCTGTTTTTT
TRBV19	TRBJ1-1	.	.	CASSMQVNTEAFF	TGTGCCAGTAGTATGCAGGTGAACACTGAAGCTTTCTTT
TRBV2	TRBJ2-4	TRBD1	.	CASRGQGVNIQYF	TGTGCCAGCAGAGGACAGGGGGTAAACATTCAGTACTTC
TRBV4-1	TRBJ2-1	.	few	CASSQGAGPPFHNEQFF	TGCGCCAGCAGCCAAGGGGCAGGGCCACCTTTCCACAATGAGCAGTTCTTC
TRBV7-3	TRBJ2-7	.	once	CASSPAAVGRRGPYEQYF	TGTGCCAGCAGCCCGGCCGCGGTAGGGCGGAGGGGACCCTACGAGCAGTACTTC
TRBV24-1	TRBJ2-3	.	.	CATSHRGIGDTQYF	TGTGCCACCAGTCACCGAGGGATCGGCGATACGCAGTATTTT
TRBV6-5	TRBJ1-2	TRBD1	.	CASRLQGGAYGYTF	TGTGCCAGCAGGTTACAGGGGGGCGCCTATGGCTACACCTTC